Listed here is a single T cell receptor beta chain. Its antigen is unknown. A junction boundary mismatches the germline segment, possibly from a read error. The sample is drawn from a study of cytomegalovirus exposure and HLA in healthy donors. Whole-study results and caveats: Fewer N-insertions (relative to the approximately 670-donor mean) were reportedly seen in an Asian-associated ancestry cluster in a later analysis. The study designated about 160 TCR beta chains cytomegalovirus-associated.

The CDR3 runs to 14 residues. Per the germline V gene, CDR1 is SSHAT and CDR2 is FNYEAQ (reference sequence). Amplification used 60 Vbeta primers and 13 Jbeta primers. TCRdb keeps only in-frame clones here, not all; method: immunoSEQ multiplex PCR. The sample includes more than 50,000 clones, approximately 71% of them seen just once. The material sequenced was PBMCs. J is TRBJ1-1 and V is TRBV7-7; tentatively, D is TRBD1 (5 bases). The source of this sequence is a middle-aged man in good health and CMV-seropositive. CDR3 bases: TGTGCTAGCAGCCAAGATGACCAGGGCCCTGAAGCTTTCTTT. It translates to CASSQDDQGPEAFF.